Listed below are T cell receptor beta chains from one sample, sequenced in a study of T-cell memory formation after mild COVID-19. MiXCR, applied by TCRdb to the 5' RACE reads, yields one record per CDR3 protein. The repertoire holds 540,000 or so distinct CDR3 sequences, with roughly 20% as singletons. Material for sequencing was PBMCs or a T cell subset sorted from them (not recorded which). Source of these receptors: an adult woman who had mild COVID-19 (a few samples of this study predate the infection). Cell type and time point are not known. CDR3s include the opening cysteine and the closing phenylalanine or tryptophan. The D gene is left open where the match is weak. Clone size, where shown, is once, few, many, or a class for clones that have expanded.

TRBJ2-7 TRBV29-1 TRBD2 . TGCAGCGTTGATTCTGGGTCTAGCGGGGTCTCCTACGAGCAGTACTTC CSVDSGSSGVSYEQYF
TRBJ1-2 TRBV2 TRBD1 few TGTGCCAGCAGGGGACAGGGATTGGCCTATGGCTACACCTTC CASRGQGLAYGYTF
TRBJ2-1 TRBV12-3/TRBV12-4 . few TGTGCCAGCAGTTTCGTCGGTACGCGGGTTGGTGAGCAGTTCTTC CASSFVGTRVGEQFF
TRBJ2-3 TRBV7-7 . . TGTGCCAGCAGCTTAGGGATGTTTGGGAGTGGGGATACGCAGTATTTT CASSLGMFGSGDTQYF
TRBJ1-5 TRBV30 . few TGTGCCTGGTCCTTCCAGGGGTATAGCAATCAGCCCCAGCATTTT CAWSFQGYSNQPQHF
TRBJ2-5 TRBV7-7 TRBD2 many TGTGCTAGCAGCTCGGGGACTAGCGGGAGCCAAGAGACCCAGTACTTC CASSSGTSGSQETQYF
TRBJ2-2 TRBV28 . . TGTGCCAGCAGTTTACAAAGAAGCGGGGAGCTGTTTTTT CASSLQRSGELFF
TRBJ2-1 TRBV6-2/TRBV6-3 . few TGTGCCAGCAGTTACATGGTCCCTCGGTCCAATGAGCAGTTCTTC CASSYMVPRSNEQFF
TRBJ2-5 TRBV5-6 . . TGTGCCAGCAGCACCCGACCCGCCGGAGACCAGTACTTC CASSTRPAGDQYF
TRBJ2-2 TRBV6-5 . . TGTGCCAGCAGTTACTCACTTAATCTAGGAACCGGGGAGCTGTTTTTT CASSYSLNLGTGELFF
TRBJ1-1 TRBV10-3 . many TGTGCCATCAATAGTCGAATGAACACTGAAGCTTTCTTT CAINSRMNTEAFF
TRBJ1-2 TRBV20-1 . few TGCAGTGCTAACCCCGGGTCGGGGGCAGGCTATGGCTACACCTTC CSANPGSGAGYGYTF
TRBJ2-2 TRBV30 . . TGTGCCTGGAGAAGCCTGAACACCGGGGAGCTGTTTTTT CAWRSLNTGELFF
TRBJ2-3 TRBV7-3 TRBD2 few TGTGCCAGCAGCCAGGGACTAGCGTACGCAGATACGCAGTATTTT CASSQGLAYADTQYF
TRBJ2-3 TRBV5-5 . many TGTGCCAGCAGCCCGAGTTGGAGTACAGATACGCAGTATTTT CASSPSWSTDTQYF
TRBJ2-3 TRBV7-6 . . TGTGCCAGCAGCTTATCACCCGGTGGATTTAGCACAGATACGCAGTATTTT CASSLSPGGFSTDTQYF
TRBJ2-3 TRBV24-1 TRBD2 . TGTGCCACCAGTCTGAGCGGGATGGGAGATACGCAGTATTTT CATSLSGMGDTQYF
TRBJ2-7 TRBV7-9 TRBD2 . TGTGCCAGCAGCTTAGAGTCGGGGGGGATACCTAACGAGCAGTACTTC CASSLESGGIPNEQYF
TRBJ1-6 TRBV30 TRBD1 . TGTGCCTGGACCCCGGGACAGGCCAATTCACCCCTCCACTTT CAWTPGQANSPLHF
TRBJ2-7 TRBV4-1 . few TGCGCCAGCAGCCCCTTAGTTGGCTCCTACGAGCAGTACTTC CASSPLVGSYEQYF
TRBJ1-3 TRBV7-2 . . TGTGCCAGTCGGCCTGATTCTGGAAACACCATATATTTT CASRPDSGNTIYF
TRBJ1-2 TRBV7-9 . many TGTGCCAGCAGCTTAGGACATACTCCCGCTCACACCTTC CASSLGHTPAHTF
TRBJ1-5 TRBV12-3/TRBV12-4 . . TGTGCCAGCAGATTCATCGGACGGGGCAATCAGCCCCAGCATTTT CASRFIGRGNQPQHF
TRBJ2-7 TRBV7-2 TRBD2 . TGTGCCAGCAGCCTATACCCCCTAGCGGGAGGGCCTAGGGCCTACGAGCAGTACTTC CASSLYPLAGGPRAYEQYF
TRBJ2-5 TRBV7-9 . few TGTGCCAGCAGCAACTCTATGGTGGAGACCCAGTACTTC CASSNSMVETQYF
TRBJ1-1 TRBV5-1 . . TGCGCCAGCATGGTCCGATCGAACACTGAAGCTTTCTTT CASMVRSNTEAFF
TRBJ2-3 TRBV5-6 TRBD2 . TGTGCCAGCAGCTTGGGTACGGGAGGGCCCTCAAGACAGTATTTT CASSLGTGGPSRQYF
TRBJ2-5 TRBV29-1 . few TGCAGCGTTGAAGAGCCTAGGGACGACCAAGAGACCCAGTACTTC CSVEEPRDDQETQYF
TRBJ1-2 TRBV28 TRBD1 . TGTGCCAGCAGTCCTCCGGGACAGACGTATGGCTACACCTTC CASSPPGQTYGYTF
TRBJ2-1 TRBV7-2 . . TGTGCCAGCAGCTCGCAGGGGTTGACTAGCTCAAATGGGCAGTTCTTC CASSSQGLTSSNGQFF
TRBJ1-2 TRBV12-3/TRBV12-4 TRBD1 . TGTGCCAGCAAAAGGGACAGGGAAGGCTACACCTTC CASKRDREGYTF
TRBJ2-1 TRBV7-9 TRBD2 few TGTGCCAGCAGCTTAGTACTAGCGGAAGACAATGAGCAGTTCTTC CASSLVLAEDNEQFF
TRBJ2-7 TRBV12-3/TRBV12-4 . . TGTGCCAGTAGAATGGGAGCATCCTACGAGCAGTACTTC CASRMGASYEQYF
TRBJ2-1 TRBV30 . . TGTGCCTGGAGTGACCTAGCGGAGCAGTTCTTC CAWSDLAEQFF
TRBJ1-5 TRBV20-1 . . TGCAGTGCTATTAGGGGCCCAATGCGGCAGCCCCAGCATTTT CSAIRGPMRQPQHF
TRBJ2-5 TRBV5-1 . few TGCGCCAGCGCCTCGCCCCCGGGGGAGACCCAGTACTTC CASASPPGETQYF
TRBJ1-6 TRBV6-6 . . TGTGCCAGCAAGGAGGTGGAGGGAAGTGATTCACCCCTCCACTTT CASKEVEGSDSPLHF
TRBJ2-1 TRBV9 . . TGTGCCAGCAGCGAGCCAAGGGAGGTCGTACGGGGGACCTACAATGAGCAGTTCTTC CASSEPREVVRGTYNEQFF
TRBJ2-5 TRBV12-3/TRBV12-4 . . TGTGCCAGCAGTTTGGTCCCGGGACTGGAGTACTTC CASSLVPGLEYF
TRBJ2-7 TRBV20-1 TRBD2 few TGCAGTGCTAGACACCTCGGGACTAGCGGCGAGCAGTACTTC CSARHLGTSGEQYF
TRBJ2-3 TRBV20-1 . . TGCAGTGCTAGAGTGGGACCCGCCACAGATACGCAGTATTTT CSARVGPATDTQYF
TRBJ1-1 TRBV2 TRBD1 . TGTGCCAGCAGTTTACAGGGGACCACTGAAGCTTTCTTT CASSLQGTTEAFF
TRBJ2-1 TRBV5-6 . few TGTGCCAGCAGCTTGAACGGCCCGAACAGGGTTGGTATCTCGAGTTACAATGAGCAGTTCTTC CASSLNGPNRVGISSYNEQFF
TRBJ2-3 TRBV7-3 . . TGTGCCAGCAGCTTAAGCGGGAAGACAGATACGCAGTATTTT CASSLSGKTDTQYF
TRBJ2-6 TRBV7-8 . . TGTGCCAGCAGCTTAGAACAGTCCTCTGGGGCCAACGTCCTGACTTTC CASSLEQSSGANVLTF
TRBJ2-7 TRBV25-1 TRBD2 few TGTGCCAGCAGACCGGGACTAGCGGGGGCCTACGAGCAGTACTTC CASRPGLAGAYEQYF
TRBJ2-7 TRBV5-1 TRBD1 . TGCGCCAGCAGCCCGGGACAGCGAAGCTCCTACGAGCAGTACTTC CASSPGQRSSYEQYF
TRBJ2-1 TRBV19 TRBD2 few TGTGCCACCTCCCCGGGGGGGGACTACAATGAGCAGTTCTTC CATSPGGDYNEQFF
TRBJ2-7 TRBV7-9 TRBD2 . TGTGCCAGCAGCTTAGCCCCCCGTGCTAGCGGGGGCGAGCAGTACTTC CASSLAPRASGGEQYF
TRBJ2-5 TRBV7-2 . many TGTGCCAGCAGCTTAGATCGGGGGCGGGTGGAGACCCAGTACTTC CASSLDRGRVETQYF
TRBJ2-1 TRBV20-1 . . TGCAGTGCTAGGGAACGTCTAGCTTTCGGCTACAATGAGCAGTTCTTC CSARERLAFGYNEQFF
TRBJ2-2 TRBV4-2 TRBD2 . TGTGCCAGCAGCCAAGGGACTAGTTACCCCGGGGAGCTGTTTTTT CASSQGTSYPGELFF
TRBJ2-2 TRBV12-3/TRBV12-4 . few TGTGCCAGCAGACTCGACATCACCGGGGAGCTGTTTTTT CASRLDITGELFF
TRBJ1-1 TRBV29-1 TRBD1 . TGCAGCGTTGAACCCGGACAGGCGATAATGAACACTGAAGCTTTCTTT CSVEPGQAIMNTEAFF
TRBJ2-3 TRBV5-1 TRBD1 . TGCGCCAGCAGCCCCCACTACAGGGGCTTTGGGGCCACAGATACGCAGTATTTT CASSPHYRGFGATDTQYF
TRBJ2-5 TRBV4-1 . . TGCGCCAGCAGCCAGGGACTCCCCCAAGAGACCCAGTACTTC CASSQGLPQETQYF
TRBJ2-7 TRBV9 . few TGTGCCAGCAGCCCCCGGGACGGTTACGCCTACGAGCAGTACTTC CASSPRDGYAYEQYF
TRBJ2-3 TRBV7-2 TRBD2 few TGTGCCAGCAGCCCGGGGACTAGCGGGATTGCAGATACGCAGTATTTT CASSPGTSGIADTQYF
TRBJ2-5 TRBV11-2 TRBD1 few TGTGCCAGCAGCCCGGGACAGGGGGCCTGGACCCAGTACTTC CASSPGQGAWTQYF